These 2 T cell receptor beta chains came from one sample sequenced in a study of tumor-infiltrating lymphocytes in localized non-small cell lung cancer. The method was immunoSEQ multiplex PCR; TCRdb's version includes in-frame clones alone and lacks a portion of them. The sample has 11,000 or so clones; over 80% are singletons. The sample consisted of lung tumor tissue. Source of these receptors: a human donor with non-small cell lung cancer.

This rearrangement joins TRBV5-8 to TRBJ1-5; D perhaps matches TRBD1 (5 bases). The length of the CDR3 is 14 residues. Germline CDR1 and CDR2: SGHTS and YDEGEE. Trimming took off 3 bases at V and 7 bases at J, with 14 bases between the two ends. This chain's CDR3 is CASSYPGGVQPQHF. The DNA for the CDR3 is TGTGCCAGCAGCTACCCCGGGGGGGTACAGCCCCAGCATTTT. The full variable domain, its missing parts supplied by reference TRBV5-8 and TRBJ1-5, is EAGVTQSPTHLIKTRGQQATLRCSPISGHTSVYWYQQALGLGLQFLLWYDEGEERNRGNFPPRFSGRQFPNYSSELNVNALELEDSALYLCASSYPGGVQPQHFGDGTRLSIL.

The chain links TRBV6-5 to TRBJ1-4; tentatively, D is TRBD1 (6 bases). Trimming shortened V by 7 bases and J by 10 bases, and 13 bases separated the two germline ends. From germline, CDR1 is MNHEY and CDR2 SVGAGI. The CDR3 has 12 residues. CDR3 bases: TGTGCCAGCACCGGGGTAGGGGGAAAACTGTTTTTT. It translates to CASTGVGGKLFF.